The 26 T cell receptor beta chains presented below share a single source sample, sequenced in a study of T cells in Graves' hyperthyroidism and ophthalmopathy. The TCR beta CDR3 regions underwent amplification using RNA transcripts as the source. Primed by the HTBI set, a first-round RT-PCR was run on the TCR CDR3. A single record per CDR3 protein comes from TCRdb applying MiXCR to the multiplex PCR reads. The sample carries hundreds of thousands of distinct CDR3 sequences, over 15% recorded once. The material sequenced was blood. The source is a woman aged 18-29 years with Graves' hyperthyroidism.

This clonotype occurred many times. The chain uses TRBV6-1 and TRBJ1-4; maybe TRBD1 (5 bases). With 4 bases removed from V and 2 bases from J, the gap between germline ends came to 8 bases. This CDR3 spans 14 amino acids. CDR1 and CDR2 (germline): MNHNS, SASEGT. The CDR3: CASSAGRTNEKLFF. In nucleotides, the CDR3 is TGTGCCAGCAGTGCGGGACGGACTAATGAAAAACTGTTTTTT.

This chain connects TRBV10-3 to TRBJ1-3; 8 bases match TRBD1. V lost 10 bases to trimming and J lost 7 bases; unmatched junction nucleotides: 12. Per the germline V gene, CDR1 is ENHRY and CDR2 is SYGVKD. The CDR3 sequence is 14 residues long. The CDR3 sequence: CASRQGIQDNTIYF. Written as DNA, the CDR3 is TGTGCCAGCAGACAGGGGATCCAGGACAACACCATATATTTT.

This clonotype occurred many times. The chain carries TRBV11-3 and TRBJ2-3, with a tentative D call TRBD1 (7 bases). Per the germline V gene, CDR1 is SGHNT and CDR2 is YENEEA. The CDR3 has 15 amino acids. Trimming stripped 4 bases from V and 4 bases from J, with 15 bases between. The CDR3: CASSWEDRTADTQYF. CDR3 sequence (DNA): TGTGCCAGCAGCTGGGAGGACAGGACGGCAGATACGCAGTATTTT.

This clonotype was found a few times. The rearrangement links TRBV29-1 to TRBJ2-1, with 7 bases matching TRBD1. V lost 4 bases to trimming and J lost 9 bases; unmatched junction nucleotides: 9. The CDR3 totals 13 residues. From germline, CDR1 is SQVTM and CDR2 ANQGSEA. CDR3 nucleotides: TGCAGCGTTGTATTGGGACAGAGGATTGAGCAGTTCTTC. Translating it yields CSVVLGQRIEQFF.

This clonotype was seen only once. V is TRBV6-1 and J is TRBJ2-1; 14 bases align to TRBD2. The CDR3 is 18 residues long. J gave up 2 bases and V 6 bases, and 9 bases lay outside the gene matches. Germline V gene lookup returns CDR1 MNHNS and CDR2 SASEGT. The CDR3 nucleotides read TGTGCCAGCAGGGATGGACTAGCGGGAGGAGGGACCTACAATGAGCAGTTCTTC. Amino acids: CASRDGLAGGGTYNEQFF.

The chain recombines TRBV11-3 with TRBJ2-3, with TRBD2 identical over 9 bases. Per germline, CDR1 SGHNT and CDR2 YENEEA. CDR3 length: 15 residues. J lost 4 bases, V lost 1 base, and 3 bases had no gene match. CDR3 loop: CASSLAAGGSDTQYF. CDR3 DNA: TGTGCCAGCAGCTTAGCAGCGGGGGGATCAGATACGCAGTATTTT.

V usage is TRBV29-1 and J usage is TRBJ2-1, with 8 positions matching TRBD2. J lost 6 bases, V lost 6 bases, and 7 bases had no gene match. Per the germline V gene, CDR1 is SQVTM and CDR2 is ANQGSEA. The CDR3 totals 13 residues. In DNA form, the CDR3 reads TGCAGCGTCGGCCGGGGGGGGGCCAATGAGCAGTTCTTC. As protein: CSVGRGGANEQFF.

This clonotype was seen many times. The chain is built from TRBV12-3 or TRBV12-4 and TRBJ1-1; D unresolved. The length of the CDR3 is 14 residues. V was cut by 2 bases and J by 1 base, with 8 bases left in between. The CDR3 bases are TGTGCCAGCAGTTTACTTCAGGAGAACACTGAAGCTTTCTTT. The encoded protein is CASSLLQENTEAFF.

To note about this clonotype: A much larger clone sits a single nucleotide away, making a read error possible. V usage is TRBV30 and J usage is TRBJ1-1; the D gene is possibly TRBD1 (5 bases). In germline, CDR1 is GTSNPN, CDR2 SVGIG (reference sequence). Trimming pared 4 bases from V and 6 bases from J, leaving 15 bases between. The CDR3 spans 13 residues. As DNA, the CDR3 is TGTGCCTGGAAAGGGACCCCTCGGGCTGAAGCTTTCTTT. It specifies CAWKGTPRAEAFF.

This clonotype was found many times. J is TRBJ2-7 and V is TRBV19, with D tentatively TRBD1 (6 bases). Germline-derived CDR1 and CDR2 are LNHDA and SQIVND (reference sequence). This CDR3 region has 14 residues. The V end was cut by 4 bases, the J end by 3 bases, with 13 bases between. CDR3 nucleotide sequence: TGTGCCAGTAGTAAGATGGCCAGGGGCTACGAGCAGTACTTC. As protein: CASSKMARGYEQYF.

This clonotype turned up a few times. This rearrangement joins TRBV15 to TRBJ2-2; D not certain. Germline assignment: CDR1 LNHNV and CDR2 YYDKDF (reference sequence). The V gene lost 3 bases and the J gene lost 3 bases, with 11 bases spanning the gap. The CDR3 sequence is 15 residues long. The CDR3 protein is CATSRGPMDTGELFF. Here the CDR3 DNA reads TGTGCCACCAGCAGGGGCCCGATGGACACCGGGGAGCTGTTTTTT.

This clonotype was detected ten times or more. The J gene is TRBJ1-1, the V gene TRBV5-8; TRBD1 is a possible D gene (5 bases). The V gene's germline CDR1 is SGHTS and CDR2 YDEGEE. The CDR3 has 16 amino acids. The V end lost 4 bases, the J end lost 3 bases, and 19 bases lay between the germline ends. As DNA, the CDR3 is TGTGCCAGCAGCCCTACCCGGGACCCATGTCACACTGAAGCTTTCTTT. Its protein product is CASSPTRDPCHTEAFF.

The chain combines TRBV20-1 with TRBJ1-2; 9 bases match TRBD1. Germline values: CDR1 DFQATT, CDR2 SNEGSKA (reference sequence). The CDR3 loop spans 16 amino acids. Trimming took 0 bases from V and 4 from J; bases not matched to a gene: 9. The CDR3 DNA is TGCAGTGCTAGAGATCCCTTGGACAGGGGATCCTATGGCTACACCTTC. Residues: CSARDPLDRGSYGYTF.

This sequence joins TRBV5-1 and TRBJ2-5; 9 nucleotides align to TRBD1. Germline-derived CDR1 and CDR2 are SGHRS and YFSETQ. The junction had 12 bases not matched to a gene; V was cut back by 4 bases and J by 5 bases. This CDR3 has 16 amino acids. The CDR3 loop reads CASSTGHRGPLETQYF. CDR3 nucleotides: TGCGCCAGCAGCACCGGTCACAGGGGGCCATTGGAGACCCAGTACTTC.

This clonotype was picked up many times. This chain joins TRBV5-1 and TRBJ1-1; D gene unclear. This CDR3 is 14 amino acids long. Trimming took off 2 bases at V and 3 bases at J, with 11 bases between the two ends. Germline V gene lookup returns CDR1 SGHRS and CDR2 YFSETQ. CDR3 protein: CASSLGSADTEAFF. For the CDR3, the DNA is TGCGCCAGCAGCTTAGGGAGTGCGGACACTGAAGCTTTCTTT. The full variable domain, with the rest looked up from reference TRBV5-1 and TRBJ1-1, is KAGVTQTPRYLIKTRGQQVTLSCSPISGHRSVSWYQQTPGQGLQFLFEYFSETQRNKGNFPGRFSGRQFSNSRSEMNVSTLELGDSALYLCASSLGSADTEAFFGQGTRLTVV.

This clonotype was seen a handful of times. The chain's CDR3 is CASSSGRAYNSPLHF. CDR3 bases: TGTGCCAGCAGCTCGGGCAGAGCTTATAATTCACCCCTCCACTTT. The rearrangement joins TRBV2 to TRBJ1-6; D is uncertain. The CDR3 spans 15 residues. CDR1 is SNHLY, CDR2 FYNNEI, per germline. V lost 6 bases and J lost 4, with 13 bases in between.

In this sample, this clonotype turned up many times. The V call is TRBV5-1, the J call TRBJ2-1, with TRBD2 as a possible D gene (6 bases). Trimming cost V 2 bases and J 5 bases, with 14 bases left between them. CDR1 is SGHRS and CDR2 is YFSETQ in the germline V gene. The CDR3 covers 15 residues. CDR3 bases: TGCGCCAGCAGCTTAGCGGGTCGCTACAACAATGAGCAGTTCTTC. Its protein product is CASSLAGRYNNEQFF.

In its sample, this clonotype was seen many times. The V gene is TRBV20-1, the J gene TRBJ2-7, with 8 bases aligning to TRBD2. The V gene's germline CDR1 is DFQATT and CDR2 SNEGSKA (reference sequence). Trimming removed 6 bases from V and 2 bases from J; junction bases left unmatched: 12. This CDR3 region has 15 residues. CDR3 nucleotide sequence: TGCAGTGCCGCCCCTTTAAGCGGGGGAACCTACGAGCAGTACTTC. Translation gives CSAAPLSGGTYEQYF.

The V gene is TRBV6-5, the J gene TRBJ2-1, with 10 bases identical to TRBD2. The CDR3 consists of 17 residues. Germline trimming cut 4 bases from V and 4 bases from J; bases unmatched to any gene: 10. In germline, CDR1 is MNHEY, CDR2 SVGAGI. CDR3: CASSSEGGTSVYNEQFF. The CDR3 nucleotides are TGTGCCAGCAGTTCCGAAGGCGGGACTAGCGTTTACAATGAGCAGTTCTTC.

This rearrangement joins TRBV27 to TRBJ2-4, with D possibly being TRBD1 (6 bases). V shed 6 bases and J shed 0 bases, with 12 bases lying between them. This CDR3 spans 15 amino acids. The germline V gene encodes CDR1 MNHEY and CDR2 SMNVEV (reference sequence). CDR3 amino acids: CASRIGQSAKNIQYF. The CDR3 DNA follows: TGTGCCAGCAGAATCGGACAGTCAGCCAAAAACATTCAGTACTTC.

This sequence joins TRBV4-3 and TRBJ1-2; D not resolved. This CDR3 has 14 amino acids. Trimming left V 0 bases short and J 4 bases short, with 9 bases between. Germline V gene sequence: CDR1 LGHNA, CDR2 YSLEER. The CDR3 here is CASSQDAGLYGYTF. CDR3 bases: TGCGCCAGCAGCCAAGATGCGGGCCTCTATGGCTACACCTTC.

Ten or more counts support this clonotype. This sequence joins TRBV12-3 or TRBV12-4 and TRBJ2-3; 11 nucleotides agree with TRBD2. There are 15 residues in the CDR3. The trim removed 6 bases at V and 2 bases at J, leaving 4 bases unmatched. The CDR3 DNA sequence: TGTGCCAGCAGCCGGACTAGCGGGCCCACAGATACGCAGTATTTT. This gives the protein CASSRTSGPTDTQYF.

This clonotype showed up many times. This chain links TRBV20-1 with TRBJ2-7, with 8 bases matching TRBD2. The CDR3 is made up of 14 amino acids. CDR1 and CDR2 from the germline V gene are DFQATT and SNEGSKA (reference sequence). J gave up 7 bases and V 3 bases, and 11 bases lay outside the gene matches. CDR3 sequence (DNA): TGCAGTGCTAGGGGCACGGGGGGGTTCTGGGAGCAGTACTTC. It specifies CSARGTGGFWEQYF.

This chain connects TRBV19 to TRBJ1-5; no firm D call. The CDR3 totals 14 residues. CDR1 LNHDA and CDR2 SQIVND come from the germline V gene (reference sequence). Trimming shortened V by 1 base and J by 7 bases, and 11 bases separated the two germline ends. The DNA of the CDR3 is TGTGCCAGTAGTATAGTGGCGGCCGAGCAGCCCCAGCATTTT. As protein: CASSIVAAEQPQHF.

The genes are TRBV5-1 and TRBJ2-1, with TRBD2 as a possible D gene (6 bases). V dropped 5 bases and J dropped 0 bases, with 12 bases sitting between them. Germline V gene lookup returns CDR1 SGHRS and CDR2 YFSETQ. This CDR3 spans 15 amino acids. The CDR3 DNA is TGCGCCAGCAGAATACGGGGGAGCTCCTACAATGAGCAGTTCTTC. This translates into CASRIRGSSYNEQFF.

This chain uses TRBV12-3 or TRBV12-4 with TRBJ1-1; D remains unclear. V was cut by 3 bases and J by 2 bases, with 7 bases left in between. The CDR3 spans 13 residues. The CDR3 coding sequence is TGTGCCAGCAGTTTGATCTTAAACACTGAAGCTTTCTTT. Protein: CASSLILNTEAFF.